The 15 T cell receptor beta chains given below trace back to one sample, sequenced in a study of read filtering for tumor transcriptome and immune sequencing (dated by TCRdb to the early 2020s). The listed sequencing device is Illumina HiSeq 4000. Starting from 400 ng RNA, TCR libraries were constructed with the Immunoverse kit using molecular barcoded adaptors that cover the alpha/delta and beta/gamma chains. The public reads were quality trimmed at Q25 with fastp and then assembled into clones with MiXCR by TCRdb, keeping productive beta chains. Every CDR3 protein is listed once, alongside the most common genes and DNA of its rows. The sample contains 100,000 to 150,000 distinct CDR3 sequences, roughly an eighth of them found a single time. Jointly, the top ten make up 8.4% of the sample. The sample comprised a population of CD138-negative cells sorted from bone marrow. What this sample's cell subset or site label stands for: bone marrow mononuclear cells depleted of CD138+ plasma/myeloma cells by negative magnetic selection. The receptor source for this set is a donor at least 40 years old with multiple myeloma.

This chain uses TRBV7-9 with TRBJ2-5; D gene uncertain. V gave up 2 bases and J gave up 0 bases, with 7 bases separating them. Germline-derived CDR1 and CDR2 are SEHNR and FQNEAQ (reference sequence). The CDR3 contains 14 residues. Written as DNA, the CDR3 is TGTGCCAGCAGCTTAACACGGGACCAAGAGACCCAGTACTTC. Protein sequence: CASSLTRDQETQYF.

At least ten counts were recorded for this clonotype. The rearrangement uses TRBV19 and TRBJ2-1, with TRBD2 matching over 13 bases. Germline loops: CDR1 LNHDA, CDR2 SQIVND (reference sequence). This CDR3 spans 18 amino acids. V gave up 5 bases and J gave up 8 bases; unmatched junction bases: 15. The CDR3: CASSATSGRTGRRDEQFF. Here the CDR3 DNA reads TGTGCCAGTAGTGCGACTAGCGGGAGGACCGGTAGAAGGGATGAGCAGTTCTTC.

Many counts were recorded for this clonotype. The gene calls are TRBV20-1 and TRBJ1-3; unclear D gene. The length of the CDR3 is 15 residues. Germline V gene sequence: CDR1 DFQATT, CDR2 SNEGSKA (reference sequence). With 5 bases removed from V and 4 bases from J, the gap between germline ends came to 18 bases. The DNA for the CDR3 is TGCAGTGCTTTTACCGGGCCAAAGAACGGAAACACCATATATTTT. Amino acids: CSAFTGPKNGNTIYF.

In its sample, this clonotype was seen many times. The chain couples TRBV5-1 to TRBJ2-7; tentative D call: TRBD2 (7 bases). Germline CDR1 SGHRS, CDR2 YFSETQ. V was clipped by 4 bases and J by 6 bases, with 20 bases between them. The CDR3 has 15 amino acids. The CDR3 sequence is CASSAVAGDYVEQYF. DNA of the CDR3: TGCGCCAGCAGCGCCGTGGCAGGGGACTACGTCGAGCAGTACTTC.

This clonotype showed up many times. The rearrangement joins TRBV7-9 to TRBJ2-7; no definite D call. The germline V gene encodes CDR1 SEHNR and CDR2 FQNEAQ (reference sequence). The CDR3 covers 12 residues. Trimming removed 3 bases from V and 4 bases from J, with 7 bases in between. CDR3 bases: TGTGCCAGCAGCTTTCACAAGTACGAGCAGTACTTC. Its translation is CASSFHKYEQYF. Variable domain in full (rest from reference TRBV7-9 and TRBJ2-7): DTGVSQNPRHKITKRGQNVTFRCDPISEHNRLYWYRQTLGQGPEFLTYFQNEAQLEKSRLLSDRFSAERPKGSFSTLEIQRTEQGDSAMYLCASSFHKYEQYFGPGTRLTVT.

About this clonotype itself: One base away lies a much larger clone, so this may be a sequencing read error. The chain employs TRBV4-1 and TRBJ1-2, with D possibly matching TRBD1 (6 bases). The CDR3 is 15 amino acids. Trimming left V 2 bases short and J 4 bases short, with 14 bases between. Germline V lookup: CDR1 MGHRA, CDR2 YSYEKL. The DNA of the CDR3 is TGCGCCAGCAGCCAAATCTTCCAGGGGACCTATGGCTACACCTTC. Its protein product is CASSQIFQGTYGYTF.

In the case of this clonotype: This may arise from a read error, as a much more abundant clone is one base away. The CDR3 carries no conserved terminal phenylalanine or tryptophan, so it likely arises from a read error. The DNA is omitted, as the CDR3 cannot be located on it reliably, and the CDR3 follows TCRdb's listing. The chain links TRBV21-1 to TRBJ2-7; TRBD1 was called by the table and not checked on the DNA. TRBV21-1 is designated a pseudogene. The CDR3 has 16 residues if both end residues are counted. The CDR3 is CASSTPGTGPSYEQYL.

This clonotype was observed many times. The gene calls are TRBV29-1 and TRBJ2-1; either TRBD1 or TRBD2 may supply D (5 bases each). The germline CDR1 and CDR2 sequences are SQVTM and ANQGSEA. The V end lost 4 bases, the J end lost 9 bases, and 25 bases lay between the germline ends. This CDR3 has 16 amino acids. CDR3 amino acids: CSVAGSGSSLPSEQFF. As DNA, the CDR3 is TGCAGCGTTGCGGGATCAGGGAGCTCCCTTCCAAGTGAGCAGTTCTTC.

This clonotype was seen repeatedly, ten times or more. This chain connects TRBV6-2 or TRBV6-3 to TRBJ1-1, with a weak D call TRBD1 (6 bases). CDR3 size: 15 residues. Germline V gene data show CDR1 as MNHEY and CDR2 as SVGEGT. V lost 0 bases and J 3 bases, leaving 11 bases between the germline ends. CDR3 residues: CASSYSSGDYTEAFF. CDR3 nucleotides: TGTGCCAGCAGTTACTCGTCAGGGGATTACACTGAAGCTTTCTTT.

Ten or more counts support this clonotype. J is TRBJ2-1 and V is TRBV6-6, with 12 bases lining up with TRBD2. Germline V lookup: CDR1 MNHNY, CDR2 SVGAGI (reference sequence). Trimming at V came to 4 bases and at J to 1 base, leaving 11 bases not matched to a gene. This CDR3 comprises 19 residues. This CDR3 reads CASSSSWASGRGSYNEQFF. The CDR3 DNA is TGTGCCAGCAGTTCTTCTTGGGCTAGCGGGAGGGGGTCCTACAATGAGCAGTTCTTC.

As for this clonotype: A read error is possible here, since a much larger clone lies one base away. The chain uses TRBV7-3 and TRBJ2-1, with 9 bases matching TRBD2. The CDR3 spans 13 residues. In germline, CDR1 is SGHTA, CDR2 FQGTGA. In DNA, the CDR3 is TGTGCCAGCAGTCCAGCGGGGGGCAATGAGCAGTCCTTC. It is translated as CASSPAGGNEQSF.

This clonotype was counted ten times or more. The chain couples TRBV2 to TRBJ1-1; no firm D call. The CDR3 is made up of 13 amino acids. The germline V gene encodes CDR1 SNHLY and CDR2 FYNNEI. With 8 bases removed from V and 1 base from J, the gap between germline ends came to 11 bases. CDR3 sequence (DNA): TGTGCCAGCCTGAATGATTGGAACACTGAAGCTTTCTTT. Translated: CASLNDWNTEAFF.

Worth noting for this clonotype: A read error is possible here, since a much larger clone lies one base away. J is TRBJ1-1 and V is TRBV6-5, with D possibly TRBD1 on 6 matching bases. This CDR3 is 13 amino acids long. Per germline, CDR1 MNHEY and CDR2 SVGAGI. The CDR3 is CASSYRGKTVAFF. The CDR3 coding sequence is TGTGCCAGCAGTTACAGGGGGAAGACTGTAGCTTTCTTT.

At least ten counts were recorded for this clonotype. This rearrangement joins TRBV10-3 to TRBJ2-3; 8 bases line up with TRBD2. The CDR3 is 13 residues long. Germline CDR1 reads ENHRY; CDR2 reads SYGVKD. The J segment lost 4 bases and the V segment lost 7 bases, leaving 4 bases of the junction unmatched. The CDR3 spells CAITLAGSDTQYF. In DNA, the CDR3 is TGTGCCATCACCCTAGCGGGTTCAGATACGCAGTATTTT.

This clonotype was counted many times. V usage is TRBV6-6 and J usage is TRBJ2-3, with D perhaps being TRBD1 or TRBD2 (5 bases each). CDR1 is MNHNY, CDR2 SVGAGI, per germline (reference sequence). Deletions cut 0 bases from V and 0 bases from J, with 7 bases between. The CDR3 loop spans 15 amino acids. The CDR3 here is CASSYSGRSTDTQYF. DNA for the CDR3: TGTGCCAGCAGTTACTCGGGACGAAGCACAGATACGCAGTATTTT.